Listed below are T cell receptor beta chains from one sample, sequenced in a study of PD-1 blockade in mismatch repair-deficient tumors. Assay: immunoSEQ multiplex PCR; the TCRdb copy retains only in-frame clones and omits some. Among 15,000 or so clones, approximately 81% were seen once, and the ten largest hold about 17%. This sample comprised PBMCs, obtained before pembrolizumab treatment. These TCRs come from an adult with mismatch repair-deficient cancer. CDR3s include the opening cysteine and the closing phenylalanine or tryptophan. The D gene is left open where the match is weak. The size of a clone is reported for some rows only, either as once, few or many, or as a class for expanded clones.

J gene	V gene	D gene	clone size	CDR3 protein	CDR3 DNA
TRBJ2-7	TRBV5-6	-	large	CASSFSVRYEQYF	TGTGCCAGCAGCTTCTCCGTCCGGTACGAGCAGTACTTC
TRBJ2-3	TRBV6-5	TRBD2	-	CASSYSSGSPDTQYF	TGTGCCAGCAGTTACTCTAGCGGGAGCCCAGATACGCAGTATTTT
TRBJ1-5	TRBV28	-	-	CASSLDLGENSNQPQHF	TGTGCCAGCAGTCTGGACCTGGGAGAAAATAGCAATCAGCCCCAGCATTTT
TRBJ2-7	TRBV29-1	-	-	CSVPLAGRNEQYF	TGCAGCGTTCCTCTCGCCGGCAGGAACGAGCAGTACTTC
TRBJ1-4	TRBV28	-	-	CASSQQATNEKLFF	TGTGCCAGCAGTCAACAGGCAACTAATGAAAAACTGTTTTTT
TRBJ2-1	TRBV7-2	-	-	CASSLITGSGEQFF	TGTGCCAGCAGCTTAATAACAGGCTCCGGGGAGCAGTTCTTC
TRBJ1-1	TRBV4-1	-	-	CASSRQTMNTEAFF	TGCGCCAGCAGCCGACAGACGATGAACACTGAAGCTTTCTTT
TRBJ2-1	TRBV19	-	once	CASSMMGGNEQFF	TGTGCCAGTAGTATGATGGGGGGCAATGAGCAGTTCTTC
TRBJ1-2	TRBV5-1	TRBD1	-	CASSLGGPGQGTDGYTF	TGCGCCAGCAGCTTGGGAGGACCGGGACAGGGTACGGATGGCTACACCTTC
TRBJ2-7	TRBV4-2	TRBD1	-	CASSQGTGSSYEQYF	TGTGCCAGCAGCCAAGGGACAGGGAGCTCCTACGAGCAGTACTTC
TRBJ2-7	TRBV4-3	-	-	CASSREGGAPYEQYF	TGCGCCAGCAGCCGAGAGGGGGGGGCGCCCTACGAGCAGTACTTC
TRBJ2-3	TRBV25-1	TRBD1	-	CASSESQQGRGDTQYF	TGTGCCAGCAGTGAATCCCAACAGGGGCGTGGGGATACGCAGTATTTT
TRBJ2-2	TRBV5-5	-	-	CASSFRAGTGELFF	TGTGCCAGCAGCTTCCGGGCGGGCACCGGGGAGCTGTTTTTT
TRBJ1-5	TRBV6-6	-	once	CASSAVYSNQPQHF	TGTGCCAGCAGCGCAGTTTATAGCAATCAGCCCCAGCATTTT
TRBJ2-4	TRBV27	TRBD1	-	CASSTLRQGTKNIQYF	TGTGCCAGCAGTACCCTGCGACAGGGGACCAAAAACATTCAGTACTTC
TRBJ2-7	TRBV5-1	-	-	CASSQSQGWYEQYF	TGCGCCAGCAGCCAAAGCCAGGGGTGGTACGAGCAGTACTTC
TRBJ2-7	TRBV7-8	-	-	CASSFNGPYEQYF	TGTGCCAGCAGCTTTAATGGCCCCTACGAGCAGTACTTC
TRBJ2-1	TRBV4-3	TRBD1	-	CASSQGTGVPNEQFF	TGCGCCAGCAGCCAAGGGACAGGCGTCCCTAATGAGCAGTTCTTC
TRBJ2-5	TRBV11-2	TRBD2	-	CASSLGLAGTQETQYF	TGTGCCAGCAGCTTAGGGCTAGCGGGTACTCAAGAGACCCAGTACTTC
TRBJ2-6	TRBV6-1	-	medium-sized	CASSENSSGANVLTF	TGTGCCAGCAGTGAAAACAGCTCTGGGGCCAACGTCCTGACTTTC
TRBJ2-3	TRBV2	TRBD1	few	CASRQQGFGDTQYF	TGTGCCAGCAGGCAACAGGGGTTTGGGGATACGCAGTATTTT
TRBJ1-5	TRBV4-1	-	-	CASSQEEGSGQPQHF	TGCGCCAGCAGCCAAGAAGAAGGGTCGGGTCAGCCCCAGCATTTT
TRBJ2-7	TRBV18	-	-	CASSPLGRFYEQYF	TGTGCCAGCTCACCGCTGGGACGATTCTACGAGCAGTACTTC
TRBJ2-2	TRBV27	TRBD2	-	CASSHTSAGELFF	TGTGCCAGCAGTCACACTAGCGCCGGGGAGCTGTTTTTT
TRBJ1-3	TRBV5-1	-	-	CASSFGLSGNTIYF	TGCGCCAGCAGCTTTGGACTCTCTGGAAACACCATATATTTT
TRBJ2-3	TRBV30	TRBD1	-	CAYRDRGSTDTQYF	TGTGCCTACCGGGACAGGGGGTCCACAGATACGCAGTATTTT
TRBJ2-2	TRBV2	-	once	CASRDLTEAGELFF	TGTGCCAGCAGAGACCTCACGGAGGCCGGGGAGCTGTTTTTT
TRBJ2-5	TRBV7-8	TRBD2	-	CASSFAGTSGIFQETQYF	TGTGCCAGCAGCTTCGCCGGGACTAGCGGCATATTCCAAGAGACCCAGTACTTC
TRBJ2-3	TRBV6-6	-	-	CASSYSEGSGDTQYF	TGTGCCAGCAGTTACTCGGAAGGGTCGGGAGATACGCAGTATTTT
TRBJ1-1	TRBV5-4	-	-	CASRLGRENTEAFF	TGTGCCAGCAGACTGGGGCGGGAGAACACTGAAGCTTTCTTT
TRBJ2-7	TRBV4-3	-	-	CASSQAGGEQYF	TGCGCCAGCAGCCAAGCGGGTGGGGAGCAGTACTTC
TRBJ1-3	TRBV6-1	-	-	CASSEVPGAISGNTIYF	TGTGCCAGCAGTGAAGTGCCGGGCGCCATCTCTGGAAACACCATATATTTT
TRBJ2-7	TRBV6-5	-	-	CASSYSAGTSYEQYF	TGTGCCAGCAGTTACTCGGCCGGGACATCCTACGAGCAGTACTTC
TRBJ2-2	TRBV7-2	-	few	CASSLDGNTGELFF	TGTGCCAGCAGCTTAGATGGGAATACCGGGGAGCTGTTTTTT
TRBJ2-3	TRBV2	-	-	CASSPGELGDTQYF	TGTGCCAGCAGCCCGGGGGAGTTAGGTGATACGCAGTATTTT
TRBJ2-5	TRBV7-2	-	-	CASSLVAGTQETQYF	TGTGCCAGCAGCTTAGTGGCAGGGACCCAAGAGACCCAGTACTTC
TRBJ2-1	TRBV5-4	-	once	CASRSGPNEQFF	TGTGCCAGCAGGAGCGGGCCAAATGAGCAGTTCTTC
TRBJ2-7	TRBV5-4	-	-	CASSLVTGREQYF	TGTGCCAGCAGCTTGGTAACAGGGCGCGAGCAGTACTTC
TRBJ2-3	TRBV6-5	TRBD1	-	CASRRTGGTDTQYF	TGTGCCAGCAGAAGGACAGGGGGGACAGATACGCAGTATTTT
TRBJ1-5	TRBV30	-	-	CAWRNPLRNQPQHF	TGTGCCTGGAGGAACCCGTTAAGGAACCAGCCCCAGCATTTT
TRBJ1-2	TRBV10-3	-	-	CAISGGAGSGYGYTF	TGTGCCATCAGTGGCGGGGCAGGGAGCGGCTATGGCTACACCTTC
TRBJ1-3	TRBV28	-	-	CASRPRFGGRGNTIYF	TGTGCCAGCAGGCCTCGGTTTGGGGGAAGAGGAAACACCATATATTTT
TRBJ2-2	TRBV4-1	-	-	CASSSVAARGGELFF	TGCGCCAGCAGCTCTGTGGCCGCTCGGGGCGGGGAGCTGTTTTTT
TRBJ2-7	TRBV18	-	few	CASSLDREQYF	TGTGCCAGCTCACTGGACAGAGAGCAGTACTTC
TRBJ2-7	TRBV11-2	-	-	CASSFYFNSYEQYF	TGTGCCAGCAGCTTCTACTTCAACTCCTACGAGCAGTACTTC
TRBJ1-1	TRBV7-7	-	-	CASSQWTGAEAFF	TGTGCTAGCAGCCAATGGACGGGGGCTGAAGCTTTCTTT
TRBJ1-4	TRBV7-2	-	-	CASSLVETRNEKLFF	TGTGCCAGCAGCTTAGTGGAGACAAGGAATGAAAAACTGTTTTTT